The 21 T cell receptor beta chains in this list originate from one sample, sequenced in a study of shared clonotypes between healthy human individuals (dated by TCRdb to about 2020). Library prep was done by the immunoSEQ multiplex PCR assay. TCRdb holds this immuneACCESS table with in-frame rearrangements only. Some clones are missing; in checked studies, unresolved V genes explain under half, and the rest has no known cause. The sample data list under 2.5 million clones, and just under 95% of these were observed just once. 0.37% of the sample is held by the ten biggest clonotypes. Sequences were obtained from naive CD4+ T cells from PBMCs. The cell subset or site label on this specimen signifies: CD45RA+ positively selected. Receptors originate from a man aged 18 to 29 in good health. Some clones in this sample may be carry-over from other donors' samples.

This clone was seen once. The rearrangement uses TRBV5-6 and TRBJ2-5; maybe TRBD1 (5 bases). The CDR3 runs to 14 residues. The germline CDR1 and CDR2 sequences are SGHDT and YYEEEE. Trimming took off 4 bases at V and 9 bases at J, with 19 bases between the two ends. The CDR3 spells CASSVGPPKAAQYF. The CDR3 DNA is TGTGCCAGCAGCGTGGGGCCTCCTAAGGCGGCCCAGTACTTC.

This rearrangement joins TRBV2 to TRBJ2-7, with D possibly TRBD1 on 5 matching bases. The CDR3 consists of 13 residues. CDR1 and CDR2 from the germline V gene are SNHLY and FYNNEI. The ends were cut back, 6 bases at V and 3 bases at J, with 12 bases in the middle. CDR3 residues: CASRETRGYEQYF. The CDR3 nucleotides are TGTGCCAGCAGGGAGACAAGGGGCTACGAGCAGTACTTC.

A note on this clone: Additional DNA sequences in this sample encode the identical CDR3. This chain uses TRBV5-1 with TRBJ2-5; D is unclear. V was cut by 0 bases and J by 1 base, with 7 bases left in between. The CDR3 has 14 residues. Germline V gene lookup returns CDR1 SGHRS and CDR2 YFSETQ. This CDR3 is CASSLAQPQETQYF. The CDR3 DNA reads as TGCGCCAGCAGCTTGGCTCAGCCCCAAGAGACCCAGTACTTC. Based on the CDR3 plus reference TRBV5-1 and TRBJ2-5, the full variable domain is KAGVTQTPRYLIKTRGQQVTLSCSPISGHRSVSWYQQTPGQGLQFLFEYFSETQRNKGNFPGRFSGRQFSNSRSEMNVSTLELGDSALYLCASSLAQPQETQYFGPGTRLLVL.

The J gene is TRBJ1-2, the V gene TRBV19; 9 bases fit TRBD1. Germline V gene lookup returns CDR1 LNHDA and CDR2 SQIVND (reference sequence). The CDR3 spans 13 residues. V lost 9 bases and J lost 4; bases outside the gene matches: 6. The CDR3 DNA reads TGTGCCAGCACAGGGGGCGTCGGCTATGGCTACACCTTC. Amino acids: CASTGGVGYGYTF.

This chain connects TRBV5-4 to TRBJ2-7, with D tentatively TRBD2 (5 bases). Trimming pared 4 bases from V and 2 bases from J, leaving 13 bases between. This CDR3 is built from 14 residues. Germline V gene lookup returns CDR1 SGHNT and CDR2 YYREEE (reference sequence). As DNA, the CDR3 is TGTGCCAGCAGCGCTGATTCCGGGACCTACGAGCAGTACTTC. Its protein product is CASSADSGTYEQYF.

Regarding this clone: The same CDR3 arises from other DNA sequences in this sample as well. CDR3 coding DNA: TGTGCCAGCTCCCCGGACAGGACATACAATGAGCAGTTCTTC. This codes for CASSPDRTYNEQFF. The J gene is TRBJ2-1, the V gene TRBV18, with 7 bases matching TRBD1. The CDR3 consists of 14 residues. The germline CDR1 and CDR2 sequences are KGHSH and LQKENI. The trim removed 6 bases at V and 4 bases at J, leaving 6 bases unmatched.

The count of this clone is one. The V call is TRBV11-2, the J call TRBJ2-1; D might be TRBD2 (5 bases). CDR1 and CDR2 from the germline V gene are SGHAT and FQNNGV. With 3 bases removed from V and 0 bases from J, the gap between germline ends came to 12 bases. The CDR3 loop spans 16 amino acids. CDR3 in amino acids: CASSFTPSISYNEQFF. The DNA of the CDR3 is TGTGCCAGCAGCTTTACACCTAGCATCTCCTACAATGAGCAGTTCTTC.

The V call is TRBV25-1, the J call TRBJ1-4, with D perhaps matching TRBD1 (5 bases). The V and J ends lost 1 base and 6 bases respectively, with 12 bases between them. This CDR3 comprises 15 residues. Germline V lookup: CDR1 MGHDK, CDR2 SYGVNS. For the CDR3, the DNA is TGTGCCAGCAGTGAATTGGGCGGGGCGGATGAAAAACTGTTTTTT. It yields the protein CASSELGGADEKLFF.

J is TRBJ2-7 and V is TRBV28, with 8 bases fitting TRBD2. V lost 3 bases and J lost 3; bases outside the gene matches: 7. Germline assignment: CDR1 MDHEN and CDR2 SYDVKM. This CDR3 contains 15 residues. The CDR3 DNA follows: TGTGCCAGCAGTTTTAATGGCGGGAGGTACTACGAGCAGTACTTC. The encoded protein is CASSFNGGRYYEQYF.

This chain links TRBV6-5 with TRBJ1-3, with unresolved D. V was pared by 5 bases and J by 4 bases, with 12 bases between. This CDR3 has 14 amino acids. Looked up from germline, CDR1 is MNHEY and CDR2 is SVGAGI. The CDR3 DNA reads as TGTGCCAGCAGTCCCCGTATACGGGGAAACACCATATATTTT. Protein product: CASSPRIRGNTIYF.

This clone has just a few counts. The chain recombines TRBV7-9 with TRBJ1-3; D not certain. Germline V gene data show CDR1 as SEHNR and CDR2 as FQNEAQ (reference sequence). This CDR3 region has 15 residues. Trimming stripped 4 bases from V and 3 bases from J, with 13 bases between. The CDR3 loop is CASSSPVGGGNTIYF. DNA of the CDR3: TGTGCCAGCAGCTCTCCCGTGGGTGGTGGAAACACCATATATTTT.

With respect to this clone: The sample contains more than one DNA sequence encoding this CDR3. V usage is TRBV2 and J usage is TRBJ2-3; 10 positions match TRBD2. The CDR3 extends over 15 amino acids. Germline CDR1 reads SNHLY; CDR2 reads FYNNEI. The V gene end was trimmed by 5 bases and the J gene end by 1 base; junction bases not matched to a gene: 3. The CDR3 here is CASSPGLAGTDTQYF. In DNA form, the CDR3 reads TGTGCCAGCAGTCCAGGACTAGCGGGCACAGATACGCAGTATTTT.

This chain uses TRBV11-2 with TRBJ1-1; D is unclear. Trimming took 8 bases from V and 5 from J, leaving 18 bases between them. The CDR3 runs 14 residues. The germline CDR1 and CDR2 sequences are SGHAT and FQNNGV. The CDR3 region has the DNA TGTGCCAGCGGTCACTGGACGGATTCGACTGAAGCTTTCTTT. This codes for CASGHWTDSTEAFF.

DNA for the CDR3: TGTGCCAGCAGACCAAAGTCAGGGTACACCATATATTTT. Residues: CASRPKSGYTIYF. The chain is built from TRBV6-1 and TRBJ1-3, with D possibly TRBD1 on 5 matching bases. Germline CDR1 is MNHNS and CDR2 is SASEGT. Deletions cut 6 bases from V and 8 bases from J, with 14 bases between. The CDR3 spans 13 residues.

CDR3 DNA: TGTGCCAGCAGCCACGGACTAGCGCCCGGGGAGCTGTTTTTT. Protein: CASSHGLAPGELFF. This rearrangement joins TRBV14 to TRBJ2-2, with 9 nucleotides matching TRBD2. The CDR3 length is 14 residues. V lost 3 bases, J lost 6 bases, and 2 bases stayed unmatched. Germline V gene lookup returns CDR1 SGHDN and CDR2 FVKESK.

The chain carries TRBV7-2 and TRBJ2-5; 7 nucleotides match TRBD1. There are 15 residues in the CDR3. Trimming took 5 bases from V and 5 from J; bases not matched to a gene: 11. Germline CDR1 reads SGHTA; CDR2 reads FQGNSA. The CDR3 protein is CASSQRTGPVETQYF. The CDR3 DNA sequence: TGTGCCAGCAGCCAACGGACAGGCCCGGTTGAGACCCAGTACTTC.

This chain connects TRBV18 to TRBJ2-1; 10 positions agree with TRBD2. The CDR3 totals 19 residues. The trim removed 2 bases at V and 4 bases at J, leaving 14 bases unmatched. Germline V gene lookup returns CDR1 KGHSH and CDR2 LQKENI. The CDR3 reads CASSPNSLAGAGPYNEQFF. CDR3 DNA sequence: TGTGCCAGCTCACCAAACTCGCTAGCGGGAGCTGGCCCATACAATGAGCAGTTCTTC.

This clone has more than one count but fewer than ten. Within the sample, other DNA sequences also encode this same CDR3. The V and J genes are TRBV19 and TRBJ1-2; D is perhaps TRBD1 (5 bases). Germline V gene lookup returns CDR1 LNHDA and CDR2 SQIVND (reference sequence). CDR3 length: 12 residues. V was pared by 3 bases and J by 8 bases, with 10 bases between. The CDR3 bases are TGTGCCAGTAGTATCACAGGTGGAGGCTACACCTTC. Translation: CASSITGGGYTF. Variable domain in full (rest from reference TRBV19 and TRBJ1-2): DGGITQSPKYLFRKEGQNVTLSCEQNLNHDAMYWYRQDPGQGLRLIYYSQIVNDFQKGDIAEGYSVSREKKESFPLTVTSAQKNPTAFYLCASSITGGGYTFGSGTRLTVV.

Note on this clone: The junction shows a germline mismatch at one end, possibly a read error. The gene calls are TRBV7-2 and TRBJ2-5, with 9 bases identical to TRBD2. Looked up from germline, CDR1 is SGHTA and CDR2 is FQGNSA. This CDR3 region has 14 residues. The CDR3 sequence: CASSLAGMTETQYF. The CDR3 DNA follows: TGTGCCAGCAGCCTAGCGGGAATGACAGAGACCCAGTACTTC.

J is TRBJ2-5 and V is TRBV9; D gene ambiguous. Trimming cost V 0 bases and J 7 bases, with 7 bases left between them. This CDR3 has 12 residues. Per germline, CDR1 SGDLS and CDR2 YYNGEE. The CDR3 reads CASSVDLVTQYF. DNA for the CDR3: TGTGCCAGCAGCGTAGATTTGGTGACCCAGTACTTC.

The genes are TRBV30 and TRBJ2-1; tentative D call: TRBD2 (6 bases). Trimming cost V 4 bases and J 7 bases, with 17 bases left between them. This CDR3 has 14 amino acids. From germline, CDR1 is GTSNPN and CDR2 SVGIG (reference sequence). The CDR3 DNA is TGTGCCTGGAACGGCCTAGCGATACTAAATGAGCAGTTCTTC. As protein: CAWNGLAILNEQFF.